Sequencing of this TCR beta chain was carried out in a study of vaccination and CD4 T cells after COVID-19. Background on the study: The stimulating agents, overlapping spike peptides, came from SARS-CoV-2, HCoV-NL63, HCoV-OC43 and HCoV-229E.

Germline lookup yields CDR1 LGHNA and CDR2 YNFKEQ. The CDR3 length is 20 residues. V dropped 0 bases and J dropped 2; count of bases not matched to a gene: 13. Documented treatment: roughly nine-day PBMC culture with coronavirus spike peptide pools or control peptides (ViraFEST assay). Sequencing of cultured CD4+ T cell DNA used the Oncomine TCR Beta short-read assay. TCRdb reprocessed the PCR reads via MiXCR and lists one record per CDR3 protein. The sample lists 17,000 or so distinct CDR3 sequences, around 46% occurring once. Whole-study results and caveats: Spike mono-reactivity was evident in 304 of the 307 vaccine-specific clones derived from convalescent patients.

This clonotype came up a few times. The antigen is unknown. The chain carries TRBV4-2 and TRBJ2-3; 11 bases fit TRBD2. The sample consisted of CD4+ T cells from blood, cultured in vitro, taken before SARS-CoV-2 vaccination. The sequence came from a human donor who had recovered from COVID-19. The CDR3 reads CASSQDRLAGGLHYTDTQYF. The CDR3, as DNA: TGTGCCAGCAGCCAAGATAGGCTAGCGGGGGGCCTACATTACACAGATACGCAGTATTTT.